Listed here are 5 T cell receptor beta chains from one sample, sequenced in a study of T cell responses to AZD1222 COVID-19 vaccine. Data came from immunoSEQ multiplex PCR; TCRdb stores just in-frame clones and leaves some out. The data contain 99,000 or so clones, approximately 93% of them seen just once; the ten biggest clones take up 4% to 5.5%. The specimen was peripheral blood, collected on day 0 of AZD1222 vaccination. The origin of the receptors is an adult in good health.

The J gene is TRBJ1-5, the V gene TRBV6-5; D is perhaps TRBD1 (5 bases). From germline, CDR1 is MNHEY and CDR2 SVGAGI. Between the trimmed V and J ends, which lost 6 bases and 4 bases, there was a span of 13 bases. This CDR3 has 14 amino acids. The CDR3 spells CASSKRQLNQPQHF. CDR3 coding DNA: TGTGCCAGCAGCAAGAGACAGTTAAATCAGCCCCAGCATTTT.

The gene calls are TRBV19 and TRBJ1-6, with D maybe TRBD1 (6 bases). There are 14 residues in the CDR3. Trimming removed 4 bases at V and 10 bases at J, with 14 bases between. The germline V gene encodes CDR1 LNHDA and CDR2 SQIVND (reference sequence). This chain's CDR3 is CASSTRDTGSPLHF. The CDR3 DNA is TGTGCCAGTAGTACCCGGGACACCGGATCACCCCTCCACTTT.

This clone was seen once. The rearrangement links TRBV3-1 (or the pseudogene TRBV3-2) to TRBJ2-7; TRBD1 agrees at 8 bases. Germline-derived CDR1 and CDR2 are LGHDT and YNNKEL (reference sequence). The CDR3 covers 17 residues. Losses at the gene ends were 1 base for V and 2 bases for J; bases not matched to a gene: 10. CDR3 protein: CASSQGIFRGRPYEQYF. CDR3 bases: TGTGCCAGCAGCCAAGGGATCTTCAGGGGGCGACCCTACGAGCAGTACTTC.

The V and J genes are TRBV6-6 and TRBJ2-7; 8 nucleotides align to TRBD1. V was clipped by 5 bases and J by 3 bases; unmatched bases: 9. From germline, CDR1 is MNHNY and CDR2 SVGAGI (reference sequence). This CDR3 contains 15 residues. CDR3 region: CASSGTGTGIYEQYF. In nucleotides, the CDR3 is TGTGCCAGCAGTGGCACCGGGACAGGTATCTACGAGCAGTACTTC.

The chain carries TRBV5-1 and TRBJ2-3; D perhaps matches TRBD2 (5 bases). CDR3 length equals 16 residues. Germline lookup yields CDR1 SGHRS and CDR2 YFSETQ. Trimming stripped 3 bases from V and 1 base from J, with 15 bases between. CDR3 amino acids: CASSSGLERRTDTQYF. The DNA of the CDR3 is TGCGCCAGCAGCTCCGGGCTTGAGCGGCGCACAGATACGCAGTATTTT.